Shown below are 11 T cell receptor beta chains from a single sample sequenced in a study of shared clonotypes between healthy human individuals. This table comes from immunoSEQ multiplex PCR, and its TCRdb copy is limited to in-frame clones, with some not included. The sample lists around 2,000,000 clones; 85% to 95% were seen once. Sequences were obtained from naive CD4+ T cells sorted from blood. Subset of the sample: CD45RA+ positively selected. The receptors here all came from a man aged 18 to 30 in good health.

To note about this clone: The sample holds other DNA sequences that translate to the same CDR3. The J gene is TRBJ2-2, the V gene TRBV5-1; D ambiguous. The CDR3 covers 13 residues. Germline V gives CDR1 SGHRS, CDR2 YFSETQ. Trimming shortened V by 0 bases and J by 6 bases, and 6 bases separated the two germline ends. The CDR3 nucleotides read TGCGCCAGCAGCTTGGGACCCCCCGGGGAGCTGTTTTTT. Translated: CASSLGPPGELFF.

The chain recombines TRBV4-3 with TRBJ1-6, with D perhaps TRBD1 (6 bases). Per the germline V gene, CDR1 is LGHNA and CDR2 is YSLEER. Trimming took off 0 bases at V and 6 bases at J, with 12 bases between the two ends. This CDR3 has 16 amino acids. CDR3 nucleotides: TGCGCCAGCAGCCAAGATCCGGTCAGGGGTAATTCACCCCTCCACTTT. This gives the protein CASSQDPVRGNSPLHF.

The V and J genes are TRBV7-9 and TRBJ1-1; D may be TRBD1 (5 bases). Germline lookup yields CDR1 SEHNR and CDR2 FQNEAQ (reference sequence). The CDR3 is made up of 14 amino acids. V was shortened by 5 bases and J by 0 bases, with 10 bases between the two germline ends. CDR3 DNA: TGTGCCAGCAGCCAAACGACAGTGAACACTGAAGCTTTCTTT. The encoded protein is CASSQTTVNTEAFF.

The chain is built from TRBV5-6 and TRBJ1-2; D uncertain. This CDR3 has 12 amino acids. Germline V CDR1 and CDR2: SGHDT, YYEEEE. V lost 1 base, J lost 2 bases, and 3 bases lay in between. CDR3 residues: CASSLWNYGYTF. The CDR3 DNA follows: TGTGCCAGCAGCTTGTGGAACTATGGCTACACCTTC.

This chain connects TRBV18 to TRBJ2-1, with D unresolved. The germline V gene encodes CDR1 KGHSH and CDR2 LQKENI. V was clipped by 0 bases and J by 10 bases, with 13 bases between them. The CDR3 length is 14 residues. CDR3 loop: CASSPPTLVWEQFF. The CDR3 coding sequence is TGTGCCAGCTCACCACCGACCTTGGTATGGGAGCAGTTCTTC.

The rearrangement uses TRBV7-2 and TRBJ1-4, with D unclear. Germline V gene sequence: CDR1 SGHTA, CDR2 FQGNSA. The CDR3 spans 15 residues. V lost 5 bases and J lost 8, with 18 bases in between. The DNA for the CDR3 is TGTGCCAGCAGCCCGGTGGCGGGCCCGAGGGAAAAACTGTTTTTT. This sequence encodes CASSPVAGPREKLFF.

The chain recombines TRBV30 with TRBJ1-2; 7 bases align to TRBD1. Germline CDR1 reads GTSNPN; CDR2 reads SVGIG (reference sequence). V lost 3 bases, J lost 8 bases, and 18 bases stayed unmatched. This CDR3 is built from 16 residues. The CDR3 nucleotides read TGTGCCTGGAGCGCACCGGGACAGTGGACTTGGGGAGGCTACACCTTC. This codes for CAWSAPGQWTWGGYTF.

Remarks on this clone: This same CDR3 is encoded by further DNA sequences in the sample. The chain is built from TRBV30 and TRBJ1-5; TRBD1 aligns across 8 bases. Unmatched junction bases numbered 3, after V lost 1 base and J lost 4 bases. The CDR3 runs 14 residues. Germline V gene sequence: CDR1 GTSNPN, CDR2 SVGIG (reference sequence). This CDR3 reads CAWSATGGNQPQHF. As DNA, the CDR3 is TGTGCCTGGAGTGCCACAGGGGGTAATCAGCCCCAGCATTTT.

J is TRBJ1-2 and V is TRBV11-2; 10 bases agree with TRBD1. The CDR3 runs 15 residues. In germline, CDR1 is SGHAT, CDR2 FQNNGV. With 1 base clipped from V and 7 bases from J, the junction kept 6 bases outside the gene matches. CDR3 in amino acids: CASSLATGTGAGYTF. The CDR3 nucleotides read TGTGCCAGCAGCTTAGCTACCGGGACAGGGGCTGGCTACACCTTC.

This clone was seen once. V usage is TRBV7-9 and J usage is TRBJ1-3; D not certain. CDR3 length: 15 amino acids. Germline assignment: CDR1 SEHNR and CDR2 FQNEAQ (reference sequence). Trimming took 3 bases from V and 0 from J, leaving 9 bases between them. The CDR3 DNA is TGTGCCAGCAGCTTCAGTGGCCTCTCTGGAAACACCATATATTTT. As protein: CASSFSGLSGNTIYF.

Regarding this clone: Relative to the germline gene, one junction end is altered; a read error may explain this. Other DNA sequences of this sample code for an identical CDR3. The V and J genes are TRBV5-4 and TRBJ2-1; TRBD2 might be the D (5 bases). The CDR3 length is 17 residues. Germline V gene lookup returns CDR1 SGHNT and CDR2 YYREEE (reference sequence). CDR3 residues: CASSAETSLSSYNEQFF. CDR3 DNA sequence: TGTGCCAGCAGCGCCGAAACTAGTTTGAGCTCCTACAACGAGCAGTTCTTC.